A selection of T cell receptor beta chains follows, all from one sample in a study of T cells after yellow fever vaccination. TCRdb passed the 5' RACE reads through MiXCR, listing each CDR3 protein once. The repertoire includes around 50,000 distinct CDR3 sequences, less than 9% of them detected once, and around 28% sits in the top ten. Sequenced material: CD8+ T cells sorted from PBMCs, taken roughly 15 days after the first yellow fever vaccination. The receptor source for this set is a man aged 18 to 30 who received the YFV17D yellow fever vaccine. Both conserved end residues are part of each CDR3. A D gene is named only where the DNA matches it firmly. Clone size is not always given. Where it is, it says once, few, many or a class for expanded clones.

v_call: TRBV7-2; clone_size: many; j_call: TRBJ2-7; d_call: .; cdr3_nt: TGTGCCAGCAGCTTAGCGGGGCTAGCTCCCAGCGAGCAGTACTTC; cdr3_aa: CASSLAGLAPSEQYF
v_call: TRBV5-4; clone_size: few; j_call: TRBJ2-5; d_call: .; cdr3_nt: TGTGCCAGCAGCGCATACAGACCTGTCCACTTC; cdr3_aa: CASSAYRPVHF
v_call: TRBV19; clone_size: .; j_call: TRBJ2-5; d_call: TRBD2; cdr3_nt: TGTGCCAGTATCAAGACTAGCGGGGGCCAAGAGACCCAGTACTTC; cdr3_aa: CASIKTSGGQETQYF
v_call: TRBV7-9; clone_size: many; j_call: TRBJ2-3; d_call: TRBD1; cdr3_nt: TGTGCCAGCAGCTTTCGGCGGGACAGGGACACAGATACGCAGTATTTT; cdr3_aa: CASSFRRDRDTDTQYF
v_call: TRBV7-2; clone_size: many; j_call: TRBJ2-3; d_call: TRBD2; cdr3_nt: TGTGCCAGCAGCCCACGCTTTGGACTAGCGGGGGATCTCTATAGCACAGATACGCAGTATTTT; cdr3_aa: CASSPRFGLAGDLYSTDTQYF
v_call: TRBV6-5; clone_size: many; j_call: TRBJ2-5; d_call: .; cdr3_nt: TGTGCCAGCGTCCGGGGGCCGGGGTACCAAGAGACCCAGTACTTC; cdr3_aa: CASVRGPGYQETQYF
v_call: TRBV5-5; clone_size: many; j_call: TRBJ1-4; d_call: .; cdr3_nt: TGTGCCAGCAGCTTGGTTGGACAGCCAAATGAAAAACTGTTTTTT; cdr3_aa: CASSLVGQPNEKLFF
v_call: TRBV20-1; clone_size: many; j_call: TRBJ2-7; d_call: .; cdr3_nt: TGCAGTGCTAGAGATGACCCTTACGAGCAGTACTTC; cdr3_aa: CSARDDPYEQYF
v_call: TRBV19; clone_size: few; j_call: TRBJ2-7; d_call: .; cdr3_nt: TGTGCCAGTAGTGTCGGACACGGCTACGAGCAGTACTTC; cdr3_aa: CASSVGHGYEQYF
v_call: TRBV7-2; clone_size: many; j_call: TRBJ2-7; d_call: .; cdr3_nt: TGTGCCAGCAGCCGATTGGAGGGCCCCTCCTACGAGCAGTACTTC; cdr3_aa: CASSRLEGPSYEQYF
v_call: TRBV4-1; clone_size: many; j_call: TRBJ2-3; d_call: .; cdr3_nt: TGCGCCAGCAGCCAAGTTGGGGGGGCGTCGGTGCAGTATTTT; cdr3_aa: CASSQVGGASVQYF
v_call: TRBV20-1; clone_size: many; j_call: TRBJ2-5; d_call: TRBD1; cdr3_nt: TGCAGTGCTAGAGGGACAGGAGATAGAAGAGAGACCCAGTACTTC; cdr3_aa: CSARGTGDRRETQYF
v_call: TRBV29-1; clone_size: many; j_call: TRBJ1-1; d_call: .; cdr3_nt: TGCAGCGTTGAAAGTTGGGGCAGATCGAACACTGAAGCTTTCTTT; cdr3_aa: CSVESWGRSNTEAFF
v_call: TRBV5-6; clone_size: many; j_call: TRBJ2-7; d_call: TRBD2; cdr3_nt: TGTGCCAGCAGCTCGGGACTAGCGGGGGGCCCTTTGTACGAGCAGTACTTC; cdr3_aa: CASSSGLAGGPLYEQYF
v_call: TRBV5-1; clone_size: few; j_call: TRBJ2-1; d_call: .; cdr3_nt: TGCGCCAGCAGCTTACGGCTCCAGGAGGGTGAGCAGTTCTTC; cdr3_aa: CASSLRLQEGEQFF
v_call: TRBV6-1; clone_size: many; j_call: TRBJ1-1; d_call: .; cdr3_nt: TGTGCCAGCAGCATAAGTGACGGGAACACTGAAGCTTTCTTT; cdr3_aa: CASSISDGNTEAFF
v_call: TRBV4-1; clone_size: many; j_call: TRBJ1-2; d_call: .; cdr3_nt: TGCGCCAGCAGCCATGAAAATGGGGAAGGCTACACCTTC; cdr3_aa: CASSHENGEGYTF
v_call: TRBV28; clone_size: many; j_call: TRBJ1-5; d_call: .; cdr3_nt: TGTGCCAGCAGTTTAGTCGACAGGCTCAATCAGCCCCAGCATTTT; cdr3_aa: CASSLVDRLNQPQHF
v_call: TRBV3-1; clone_size: many; j_call: TRBJ1-2; d_call: .; cdr3_nt: TGTGCCAGCAGCCAACTCGGACAGTTTAACTATGGCTACACCTTC; cdr3_aa: CASSQLGQFNYGYTF
v_call: TRBV6-5; clone_size: many; j_call: TRBJ1-5; d_call: .; cdr3_nt: TGTGCCAGCAGTTTACGAGGGGGTCAAAATCAGCCCCAGCATTTT; cdr3_aa: CASSLRGGQNQPQHF